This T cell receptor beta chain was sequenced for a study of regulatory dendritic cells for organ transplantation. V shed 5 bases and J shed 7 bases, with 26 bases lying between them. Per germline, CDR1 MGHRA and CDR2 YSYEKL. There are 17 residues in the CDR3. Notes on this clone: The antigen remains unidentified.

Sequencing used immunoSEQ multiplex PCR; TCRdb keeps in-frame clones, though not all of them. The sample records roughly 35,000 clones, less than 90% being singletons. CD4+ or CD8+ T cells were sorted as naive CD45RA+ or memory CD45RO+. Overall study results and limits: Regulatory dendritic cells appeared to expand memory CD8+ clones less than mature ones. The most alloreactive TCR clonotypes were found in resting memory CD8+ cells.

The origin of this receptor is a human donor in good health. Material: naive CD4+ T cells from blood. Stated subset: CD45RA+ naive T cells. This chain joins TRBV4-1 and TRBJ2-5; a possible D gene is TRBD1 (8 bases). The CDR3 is CASSSQKTGEGRGTQYF. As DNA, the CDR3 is TGCGCCAGCAGCTCCCAGAAGACAGGGGAGGGTAGAGGGACCCAGTACTTC.